This is a list of T cell receptor beta chains from one sample in a study of shared clonotypes between healthy human individuals. Data came from immunoSEQ multiplex PCR; TCRdb stores just in-frame clones and leaves some out. The sample yields about 870,000 clones, 80% to 95% seen once. Sequenced input: naive CD8+ T cells sorted from blood. Receptors were obtained from a man younger than 40 in good health. Both conserved end residues are part of each CDR3. A D gene is named only where the DNA matches it firmly. The size of a clone is reported for some rows only, either as once, few or many, or as a class for expanded clones.

clone_size | d_call | j_call | v_call | cdr3_nt | cdr3_aa
. | . | TRBJ2-5 | TRBV6-5 | TGTGCCAGCAGTCCTGGGGAGACCCAGTACTTC | CASSPGETQYF
. | TRBD1 | TRBJ2-1 | TRBV5-1 | TGCGCCAGCAGCCGGACAGGGGGCAATGAGCAGTTCTTC | CASSRTGGNEQFF
. | TRBD2 | TRBJ2-1 | TRBV9 | TGTGCCAGCAGCGTAGGTTGGGGTGAGCGGGAGTGGTACAATGAGCAGTTCTTC | CASSVGWGEREWYNEQFF
. | TRBD2 | TRBJ2-1 | TRBV7-7 | TGTGCTAGCAGCCGGGAGGTGGGCTACAATGAGCAGTTCTTC | CASSREVGYNEQFF
few | . | TRBJ2-2 | TRBV27 | TGTGCCAGCAGTTTAATCACCGGGGAGCTGTTTTTT | CASSLITGELFF
few | . | TRBJ2-7 | TRBV7-9 | TGTGCCAGCAGCTTAGCCAACTCTCCCTACGAGCAGTACTTC | CASSLANSPYEQYF
. | . | TRBJ1-1 | TRBV29-1 | TGCAGCGCCCACAGGATGAGCACTGAAGCTTTCTTT | CSAHRMSTEAFF
. | TRBD1 | TRBJ2-7 | TRBV27 | TGTGCCAGCAGTTACGGACAGGGGGCGTCCTACGAGCAGTACTTC | CASSYGQGASYEQYF
. | . | TRBJ2-3 | TRBV5-1 | TGCGCCAGCAGCTCCTCTTTCCTCACAGATACGCAGTATTTT | CASSSSFLTDTQYF
. | TRBD1 | TRBJ1-1 | TRBV2 | TGTGCCAGCAGCCACACAAAAACAGGGGGATACGAAGCTTTCTTT | CASSHTKTGGYEAFF
. | TRBD1 | TRBJ2-7 | TRBV9 | TGTGCCAGCAGCCCGGGGGGACAGGGACGCGAGCAGTACTTC | CASSPGGQGREQYF